These 9 T cell receptor beta chains share one sample of origin, sequenced in a study of TIL therapy for anti-PD-1-resistant metastatic lung cancer. Specified time point: pre-treatment sample, taken before nivolumab and TIL therapy. Most excised metastases sampled were pleural nodules or supraclavicular lymph nodes. Sequencing used immunoSEQ v3. Sequenced by immunoSEQ multiplex PCR; TCRdb stores in-frame clones only, minus some. The table lists approximately 87,000 clones, just over 65% of them singletons, with approximately 10% in the top ten. Material: tumor tissue, obtained at baseline. Every receptor here comes from a person aged 25-80 years with non-small cell lung cancer.

As to this clone: Other DNA sequences of this sample code for an identical CDR3. This chain's CDR3 is CASSSYTGELFF. The CDR3 region has the DNA TGTGCCAGCAGTTCGTACACCGGGGAGCTGTTTTTT. The chain recombines TRBV7-8 with TRBJ2-2; no clear D. Germline V gene lookup returns CDR1 SGHVS and CDR2 FQNEAQ. V was trimmed by 6 bases and J by 3 bases, leaving 5 bases between them. The CDR3 extends over 12 amino acids.

The V and J genes are TRBV10-3 and TRBJ2-1, with D perhaps being TRBD1 or TRBD2 (6 bases each). This CDR3 comprises 15 residues. The germline gives CDR1 ENHRY, CDR2 SYGVKD. V lost 6 bases and J 5 bases, leaving 17 bases between the germline ends. The CDR3 loop reads CAIRDSDGGNNEQFF. The DNA for the CDR3 is TGTGCCATCAGGGACAGTGACGGGGGAAACAATGAGCAGTTCTTC.

This clone was seen ten or more times. V usage is TRBV10-1 and J usage is TRBJ1-6; no firm D call. This CDR3 is built from 14 residues. Germline V gene sequence: CDR1 WNHNN, CDR2 SYGVQD (reference sequence). Trimming stripped 9 bases from V and 6 bases from J, with 15 bases between. CDR3 sequence reads: CARLEVLFNSPLHF. CDR3 nucleotide sequence: TGCGCCAGACTCGAGGTTCTCTTTAATTCACCCCTCCACTTT.

This chain links TRBV11-2 with TRBJ2-7; no clear D. The CDR3 length is 16 residues. CDR1 is SGHAT and CDR2 is FQNNGV in the germline V gene. V dropped 1 base and J dropped 3 bases, with 16 bases sitting between them. The CDR3 coding sequence is TGTGCCAGCAGCTTAGTTCTCGAGACATCACACTACGAGCAGTACTTC. This codes for CASSLVLETSHYEQYF.

The J gene is TRBJ2-1, the V gene TRBV2, with 9 bases lining up with TRBD1. V trimming: 4 bases; J trimming: 6 bases; junction bases outside the gene matches: 7. The CDR3 is 15 residues long. Germline CDR1 SNHLY, CDR2 FYNNEI. CDR3 sequence: CASSVSGQGFNEQFF. The CDR3 DNA follows: TGTGCCAGCAGTGTGTCAGGACAGGGGTTCAATGAGCAGTTCTTC.

The gene calls are TRBV4-2 and TRBJ1-2, with 7 bases that match TRBD1. Germline values: CDR1 LGHNA, CDR2 YNFKEQ. V shed 3 bases, J shed 2 bases, and the junction held 3 bases outside the gene matches. This CDR3 is built from 14 residues. This CDR3 reads CASSQPGQNYGYTF. CDR3 sequence (DNA): TGTGCCAGCAGCCAGCCGGGACAGAACTATGGCTACACCTTC.

This clone was recorded a few times. The V and J genes are TRBV11-2 and TRBJ2-3; 9 positions agree with TRBD1. The CDR3 length is 14 residues. Germline V gene lookup returns CDR1 SGHAT and CDR2 FQNNGV. V shed 5 bases and J 3 bases; nucleotides not matched to a gene: 3. For the CDR3, the DNA is TGTGCCAGCAGCCCCGGGACAGGGACAGATACGCAGTATTTT. As protein: CASSPGTGTDTQYF.

J is TRBJ2-1 and V is TRBV9; possible D gene TRBD2, 5 bases. V dropped 4 bases and J dropped 10 bases, with 18 bases sitting between them. The CDR3 is made up of 14 amino acids. Germline values: CDR1 SGDLS, CDR2 YYNGEE. Written as DNA, the CDR3 is TGTGCCAGCAGCATTAGCGATCTGACAAACGAGCAGTTCTTC. It codes for CASSISDLTNEQFF.

The chain has TRBV18 and TRBJ1-6; TRBD1 aligns across 7 bases. V gave up 2 bases and J gave up 10 bases; unmatched junction bases: 5. The CDR3 totals 14 residues. Per the germline V gene, CDR1 is KGHSH and CDR2 is LQKENI. The CDR3 protein is CASSPTGVESPLHF. CDR3 nucleotides: TGTGCCAGCTCACCAACAGGGGTAGAATCACCCCTCCACTTT.